The TCR beta chain under discussion was sequenced for a study of T cell repertoires in cytomegalovirus infection. CDR1 is LNHDA and CDR2 is SQIVND in the germline V gene (reference sequence). With 3 bases removed from V and 9 bases from J, the gap between germline ends came to 12 bases. The CDR3 loop spans 13 amino acids. A note on this clonotype: Its antigen is still unknown.

TCRdb recomputed calls from the reads with MiXCR, one row per CDR3 protein. The sample has about 920,000 distinct CDR3 sequences; roughly 30% are singletons. The specimen was cultured CD8+ T cells from PBMCs, collected from culture after CMV antigen stimulation. The genes are TRBV19 and TRBJ1-5; D gene uncertain. This sequence was found in a human donor in good health (CMV status not recorded). Some clones in this sample may be carry-over from other donors' samples. The CDR3 coding sequence is TGTGCCAGTAGTATGGTGGCTCCAATGCCCCAGCATTTT. It is translated as CASSMVAPMPQHF.